The 8 T cell receptor beta chains in this list originate from one sample, sequenced in a study of blood T cells in healthy people across ages (dated by TCRdb to between 2014 and 2017). The library relied on 5' RACE. Instrument used: Illumina HiSeq 2500. The second PCR ran for about 6 to 11 cycles and used a J-beta primer mix along with a sample-barcoded 5' primer. TCRdb reprocessed the public reads (quality trimming at Q25 with fastp, clone calling with MiXCR) and kept in-frame beta chains. Each CDR3 protein gets just one entry, which takes the most common genes and DNA from the rows behind it. The sample contains over a million distinct CDR3 sequences, more than 35% of them found a single time. Under 20% of the sample goes to the ten largest clones. The sample comprised blood. Receptors were obtained from a woman aged 60-75 years in good health.

J is TRBJ2-3 and V is TRBV29-1; a weak D match, TRBD2 (6 bases). The CDR3 length is 13 residues. Germline CDR1 SQVTM, CDR2 ANQGSEA. V lost 7 bases and J lost 2, with 13 bases in between. The CDR3 sequence: CSARDLYTDTQYF. Here the CDR3 DNA reads TGCAGCGCCCGGGACTTATACACAGATACGCAGTATTTT.

This clonotype showed up just a few times. The rearrangement uses TRBV12-3 or TRBV12-4 and TRBJ2-5; 7 bases are a match to TRBD1. J was trimmed by 5 bases and V by 5 bases; bases with no gene match: 5. This CDR3 region has 13 residues. The CDR3 DNA is TGTGCCAGCAGTGTCCGCAGGGGGGAGACCCAGTACTTC. Translating it yields CASSVRRGETQYF.

The chain uses TRBV15 and TRBJ1-5, with D possibly TRBD1 on 6 matching bases. Germline V gene sequence: CDR1 LNHNV, CDR2 YYDKDF (reference sequence). With 1 base removed from V and 2 bases from J, the gap between germline ends came to 12 bases. There are 16 residues in the CDR3. The CDR3 region has the DNA TGTGCCACCAGCAGAGCGGGGGCCAGGGGCAATCAGCCCCAGCATTTT. This translates into CATSRAGARGNQPQHF.

J is TRBJ2-1 and V is TRBV11-3; 15 bases match TRBD2. Germline CDR1 reads SGHNT; CDR2 reads YENEEA. The CDR3 totals 18 residues. V lost 5 bases, J lost 4 bases, and 9 bases stayed unmatched. The CDR3 loop is CASSPRTSGRASYNEQFF. In DNA form, the CDR3 reads TGTGCCAGCAGCCCACGGACTAGCGGGAGGGCCAGTTACAATGAGCAGTTCTTC.

The chain links TRBV7-8 to TRBJ2-1; D gene ambiguous. TRBJ2-7 explains the end of the DNA better; the J call may be wrong. This CDR3 is built from 14 residues. Germline V gene data show CDR1 as SGHVS and CDR2 as FQNEAQ. CDR3 protein: CASSLAVATYEQYF. CDR3 nucleotides: TGTGCCAGCAGCTTAGCGGTGGCCACCTACGAGCAGTACTTC.

The chain carries TRBV4-2 and TRBJ2-7, with 12 bases aligning to TRBD2. CDR3 size: 14 residues. Germline values: CDR1 LGHNA, CDR2 YNFKEQ. The junction had 3 bases not matched to a gene; V was cut back by 4 bases and J by 5 bases. The CDR3 region has the DNA TGTGCCAGCAGCCTCCGGACTAGCGGGAACGAGCAGTACTTC. Protein: CASSLRTSGNEQYF.

The chain recombines TRBV20-1 with TRBJ1-4; perhaps TRBD1 as D (5 bases). With 1 base removed from V and 5 bases from J, the gap between germline ends came to 11 bases. The germline V gene encodes CDR1 DFQATT and CDR2 SNEGSKA (reference sequence). The CDR3 is 14 residues long. CDR3 sequence (DNA): TGCAGTGCTAGAGGGGCAGGGACCAATGAAAAACTGTTTTTT. Encoded protein: CSARGAGTNEKLFF.

This clonotype was counted only a few times. The rearrangement links TRBV20-1 to TRBJ2-3; the match to TRBD2 covers 12 bases. V lost 2 bases, J lost 0 bases, and 9 bases stayed unmatched. The CDR3 length is 18 residues. The germline V gene encodes CDR1 DFQATT and CDR2 SNEGSKA (reference sequence). The CDR3 sequence: CSARNARTSGNSTDTQYF. CDR3 DNA sequence: TGCAGTGCTAGAAATGCCAGGACTAGCGGGAACAGCACAGATACGCAGTATTTT.